The 30 T cell receptor beta chains below all came from one sample that was sequenced in a study of shared clonotypes between healthy human individuals. Data came from immunoSEQ multiplex PCR; TCRdb stores just in-frame clones and leaves some out. The data show approximately 2,000,000 clones, 85% to 95% seen once. The sequenced material came from naive CD4+ T cells from PBMCs. Subset of the sample: CD45RA+ positively selected. These receptors all come from a man aged 18-30 years in good health. Some clones in this sample may be carry-over from other donors' samples.

A single count supports this clone. The gene calls are TRBV7-8 and TRBJ1-4; 7 nucleotides match TRBD1. V lost 5 bases, J lost 8 bases, and 11 bases stayed unmatched. The CDR3 spans 15 residues. The germline gives CDR1 SGHVS, CDR2 FQNEAQ. The CDR3 sequence: CASSQRQGSEEKLFF. In DNA, the CDR3 is TGTGCCAGCAGCCAAAGACAGGGCTCGGAGGAAAAACTGTTTTTT.

The genes are TRBV19 and TRBJ1-1; D call uncertain. Trimming took off 10 bases at V and 3 bases at J, with 12 bases between the two ends. The CDR3 runs to 12 residues. Per germline, CDR1 LNHDA and CDR2 SQIVND (reference sequence). DNA of the CDR3: TGTGCCACCCTCAGGAGGGACACTGAAGCTTTCTTT. Its translation: CATLRRDTEAFF.

Comments on this clone: In the same sample, other DNA sequences code for this CDR3. This chain connects TRBV11-2 to TRBJ2-1; TRBD1 matches at 9 bases. Per germline, CDR1 SGHAT and CDR2 FQNNGV. J gave up 7 bases and V 4 bases, and 2 bases lay outside the gene matches. This CDR3 contains 13 residues. The CDR3 reads CASSSDRGNEQFF. The CDR3 nucleotides are TGTGCCAGCAGCTCCGACAGGGGGAATGAGCAGTTCTTC.

This clone was picked up one time. This chain connects TRBV28 to TRBJ1-5; D is uncertain. The CDR3 spans 14 residues. Germline CDR1 is MDHEN and CDR2 is SYDVKM. Trimming cost V 5 bases and J 4 bases, with 12 bases left between them. The DNA for the CDR3 is TGTGCCAGCAGTACTGTACGGTCAAATCAGCCCCAGCATTTT. Protein sequence: CASSTVRSNQPQHF. The complete variable domain, with remaining parts taken from reference TRBV28 and TRBJ1-5, reads DVKVTQSSRYLVKRTGEKVFLECVQDMDHENMFWYRQDPGLGLRLIYFSYDVKMKEKGDIPEGYSVSREKKERFSLILESASTNQTSMYLCASSTVRSNQPQHFGDGTRLSIL.

This chain joins TRBV27 and TRBJ2-2; D is ambiguous. Germline CDR1 MNHEY, CDR2 SMNVEV (reference sequence). V was trimmed by 11 bases and J by 4 bases, leaving 11 bases between them. CDR3 length: 12 amino acids. In nucleotides, the CDR3 is TGTGCCCGACGTCCGTCCACCGGGGAGCTGTTTTTT. The encoded protein is CARRPSTGELFF.

This chain joins TRBV5-4 and TRBJ1-2; D is ambiguous. The V gene lost 4 bases and the J gene lost 7 bases, with 14 bases spanning the gap. The germline V gene has CDR1 SGHNT and CDR2 YYREEE (reference sequence). CDR3 length equals 13 residues. CDR3 protein: CASSVDGTSGYTF. The CDR3 coding sequence is TGTGCCAGCAGCGTGGACGGTACTAGTGGCTACACCTTC.

The rearrangement joins TRBV28 to TRBJ1-1; unclear D gene. This CDR3 region has 12 residues. CDR1 and CDR2 (germline): MDHEN, SYDVKM. Trimming pared 6 bases from V and 6 bases from J, leaving 11 bases between. This CDR3 is CASRTNTPEAFF. The CDR3 bases are TGTGCCAGCAGGACAAATACCCCTGAAGCTTTCTTT.

The V gene is TRBV27, the J gene TRBJ2-7; tentatively, D is TRBD2 (5 bases). The germline gives CDR1 MNHEY, CDR2 SMNVEV (reference sequence). V was cut by 6 bases and J by 6 bases, with 12 bases left in between. CDR3 length: 12 amino acids. The CDR3 sequence: CASSTAAGEQYF. The CDR3 DNA is TGTGCCAGCAGCACCGCCGCGGGCGAGCAGTACTTC.

The V and J genes are TRBV7-3 and TRBJ1-1; D unclear. V shed 3 bases and J shed 4 bases, with 15 bases lying between them. Per germline, CDR1 SGHTA and CDR2 FQGTGA. The CDR3 is 15 amino acids. This chain's CDR3 is CASSLTRGEGTEAFF. The DNA of the CDR3 is TGTGCCAGCAGCTTGACCCGGGGAGAGGGCACTGAAGCTTTCTTT.

About this clone: The junction departs from the called germline gene at one end, perhaps through a read error. The chain couples TRBV2 to TRBJ1-2; TRBD1 agrees at 8 bases. Germline CDR1 SNHLY, CDR2 FYNNEI. The CDR3 loop spans 14 amino acids. CDR3 residues: CASRDIRQGFGYTF. For the CDR3, the DNA is TGTGCCAGCCGTGACATTCGACAGGGGTTCGGCTACACCTTC.

This chain links TRBV7-6 with TRBJ1-5; the D gene is possibly TRBD1 (6 bases). Looked up from germline, CDR1 is SGHVS and CDR2 is FNYEAQ. The CDR3 sequence is 15 residues long. V was pared by 0 bases and J by 3 bases, with 9 bases between. The CDR3 region has the DNA TGTGCCAGCAGCTTAGCACAGGGACTCAATCAGCCCCAGCATTTT. Residues: CASSLAQGLNQPQHF.

The chain carries TRBV28 and TRBJ2-1; TRBD1 aligns across 9 bases. Trimming cost V 6 bases and J 14 bases; bases outside gene matches: 17. In germline, CDR1 is MDHEN, CDR2 SYDVKM. The CDR3 loop spans 15 amino acids. The CDR3 is CASSPPGQGLWGEFF. The DNA of the CDR3 is TGTGCCAGCAGCCCCCCGGGACAGGGACTTTGGGGCGAGTTCTTC.

This chain uses TRBV5-1 with TRBJ2-7, with D perhaps being TRBD1 or TRBD2 (5 bases each). The CDR3 runs 15 residues. With 0 bases removed from V and 6 bases from J, the gap between germline ends came to 16 bases. CDR1 is SGHRS and CDR2 is YFSETQ in the germline V gene. The CDR3 spells CASSLGAGRGSEQYF. The DNA of the CDR3 is TGCGCCAGCAGCTTGGGTGCAGGTCGGGGCTCCGAGCAGTACTTC. Full variable domain (remainder filled in from reference TRBV5-1 and TRBJ2-7): KAGVTQTPRYLIKTRGQQVTLSCSPISGHRSVSWYQQTPGQGLQFLFEYFSETQRNKGNFPGRFSGRQFSNSRSEMNVSTLELGDSALYLCASSLGAGRGSEQYFGPGTRLTVT.

The J gene is TRBJ2-2, the V gene TRBV28; D is unresolved. The V gene lost 1 base and the J gene lost 5 bases, with 5 bases spanning the gap. Per the germline V gene, CDR1 is MDHEN and CDR2 is SYDVKM. The CDR3 has 13 residues. The CDR3 protein is CASSLSETGELFF. The CDR3 DNA reads as TGTGCCAGCAGTTTATCCGAGACCGGGGAGCTGTTTTTT.

The chain has TRBV4-1 and TRBJ2-7; a possible D gene is TRBD2 (6 bases). Per the germline V gene, CDR1 is MGHRA and CDR2 is YSYEKL. Trimming took 1 base from V and 3 from J, leaving 13 bases between them. There are 15 residues in the CDR3. In nucleotides, the CDR3 is TGCGCCAGCAGCCAAGGACCTCGGGAGTACTACGAGCAGTACTTC. Translating it yields CASSQGPREYYEQYF.

The chain recombines TRBV29-1 with TRBJ2-5; D call uncertain. Trimming took 5 bases from V and 1 from J, leaving 11 bases between them. The germline V gene encodes CDR1 SQVTM and CDR2 ANQGSEA. This CDR3 comprises 13 residues. Here the CDR3 reads CSVIRTGQETQYF. CDR3 coding DNA: TGCAGCGTTATTAGAACCGGCCAAGAGACCCAGTACTTC.

The chain is built from TRBV5-1 and TRBJ2-5, with 7 nucleotides matching TRBD2. The CDR3 runs 14 residues. V shed 7 bases, J shed 2 bases, and the junction held 8 bases outside the gene matches. CDR1 and CDR2 from the germline V gene are SGHRS and YFSETQ. This CDR3 is CASGIGTNQETQYF. The CDR3 DNA sequence: TGCGCCAGCGGGATCGGGACTAATCAAGAGACCCAGTACTTC.

As DNA, the CDR3 is TGTGCCATCAGTGAGCACTATGGCTACACCTTC. It translates to CAISEHYGYTF. The genes are TRBV10-3 and TRBJ1-2, with D uncertain. V lost 2 bases to trimming and J lost 3 bases, with 1 base between them. CDR1 is ENHRY, CDR2 SYGVKD, per germline. The CDR3 totals 11 residues.

This chain joins TRBV7-9 and TRBJ1-2; weak D call: TRBD1 (6 bases). Germline V gene lookup returns CDR1 SEHNR and CDR2 FQNEAQ (reference sequence). The CDR3 covers 13 residues. The V gene lost 3 bases and the J gene lost 5 bases, with 10 bases spanning the gap. In DNA, the CDR3 is TGTGCCAGCAGCTTCGGACAGATATATGGCTACACCTTC. This sequence encodes CASSFGQIYGYTF.

This clone was recorded a few times. The V and J genes are TRBV2 and TRBJ1-1; 7 positions agree with TRBD1. CDR1 is SNHLY, CDR2 FYNNEI, per germline. V lost 2 bases, J lost 7 bases, and 10 bases stayed unmatched. The CDR3 has 15 amino acids. The CDR3 coding sequence is TGTGCCAGCAGTGAAAGAAGGAAACAGGGGAGTGAAGCTTTCTTT. Amino acids: CASSERRKQGSEAFF.

V gene TRBV6-6 combines with J gene TRBJ1-2; tentative D call: TRBD1 (5 bases). The CDR3 is 11 amino acids. In germline, CDR1 is MNHNY, CDR2 SVGAGI (reference sequence). Trimming left V 6 bases short and J 10 bases short, with 12 bases between. In nucleotides, the CDR3 is TGTGCCAGCAGCCGGGACGGATTCTACACCTTC. It specifies CASSRDGFYTF.

J is TRBJ1-2 and V is TRBV28; D is unclear. Per the germline V gene, CDR1 is MDHEN and CDR2 is SYDVKM. This CDR3 contains 12 residues. Trimming shortened V by 6 bases and J by 8 bases, and 13 bases separated the two germline ends. The CDR3 protein is CASSLSVRGYTF. CDR3 DNA sequence: TGTGCCAGCAGCCTATCGGTGCGGGGCTACACCTTC.

The chain carries TRBV28 and TRBJ1-3; maybe TRBD1 (6 bases). Germline CDR1 reads MDHEN; CDR2 reads SYDVKM. CDR3 length: 18 amino acids. Trimming stripped 5 bases from V and 0 bases from J, with 20 bases between. The CDR3 nucleotides are TGTGCCAGCAGTGATCCCCGTGACAGGCGAGACTCTGGAAACACCATATATTTT. Protein: CASSDPRDRRDSGNTIYF.

This clone was counted once. The chain is built from TRBV10-3 and TRBJ1-3; the D is unclear. This CDR3 has 14 amino acids. Germline V gene lookup returns CDR1 ENHRY and CDR2 SYGVKD. The V and J ends lost 4 bases and 0 bases respectively, with 7 bases between them. The CDR3 DNA follows: TGTGCCATCAGTGTGGGGAGCTCTGGAAACACCATATATTTT. Protein: CAISVGSSGNTIYF.

This chain connects TRBV6-5 to TRBJ1-4; 9 nucleotides align to TRBD1. V gave up 4 bases and J gave up 8 bases; unmatched junction bases: 2. CDR3 length: 13 residues. The germline gives CDR1 MNHEY, CDR2 SVGAGI. CDR3 region: CASSSGQGEKLFF. The CDR3 nucleotides are TGTGCCAGCAGTTCTGGACAGGGGGAAAAACTGTTTTTT.

This chain joins TRBV28 and TRBJ2-5; D uncertain. The CDR3 length is 12 residues. Germline loops: CDR1 MDHEN, CDR2 SYDVKM. V lost 8 bases and J 1 base, leaving 8 bases between the germline ends. This chain's CDR3 is CASSVVQETQYF. CDR3 nucleotide sequence: TGTGCCAGCTCCGTGGTCCAAGAGACCCAGTACTTC.

V usage is TRBV27 and J usage is TRBJ2-1, with D hard to call. V lost 5 bases and J 6 bases, leaving 11 bases between the germline ends. Germline V gene sequence: CDR1 MNHEY, CDR2 SMNVEV (reference sequence). The CDR3 spans 13 residues. CDR3 nucleotide sequence: TGTGCCAGCAGTCTATTAATTACCAATGAGCAGTTCTTC. Translated, it gives CASSLLITNEQFF.

The chain combines TRBV10-3 with TRBJ1-5, with 10 bases lining up with TRBD1. There are 13 residues in the CDR3. Trimming cost V 10 bases and J 5 bases; bases outside gene matches: 5. In germline, CDR1 is ENHRY, CDR2 SYGVKD. CDR3 residues: CATSGTGDQPQHF. Written as DNA, the CDR3 is TGTGCCACCTCCGGGACAGGGGATCAGCCCCAGCATTTT.

This rearrangement joins TRBV28 to TRBJ2-7; maybe TRBD1 (6 bases). The CDR3 has 15 residues. The germline V and J ends were trimmed by 5 bases and 6 bases, with 20 bases remaining between them. CDR1 is MDHEN, CDR2 SYDVKM, per germline. The CDR3 sequence is CASSTGQLVPSEQYF. CDR3 DNA sequence: TGTGCCAGCAGTACTGGACAGTTGGTCCCATCCGAGCAGTACTTC.

The chain uses TRBV5-1 and TRBJ2-1; D unclear. Germline V gene sequence: CDR1 SGHRS, CDR2 YFSETQ. The CDR3 sequence is 17 residues long. V lost 0 bases, J lost 4 bases, and 17 bases lay in between. This chain's CDR3 is CASSLAGSSSGYNEQFF. CDR3 in DNA: TGCGCCAGCAGCTTGGCAGGCTCGAGTTCGGGTTACAATGAGCAGTTCTTC.